What follows are 27 T cell receptor beta chains derived from one specimen sequenced in a study of cytomegalovirus exposure and HLA in healthy donors. 60 Vbeta and 13 Jbeta primers were used in PCR. TCRdb keeps only in-frame clones here, not all; method: immunoSEQ multiplex PCR. The sample records around 130,000 clones, roughly 82% being singletons. The sequenced sample was PBMCs. Receptors were obtained from a man in his late teens or twenties in good health and CMV-seropositive.

This chain uses TRBV5-1 with TRBJ2-7, with D maybe TRBD2 (5 bases). Germline CDR1 is SGHRS and CDR2 is YFSETQ. The CDR3 covers 15 residues. V lost 0 bases and J 4 bases, leaving 14 bases between the germline ends. In nucleotides, the CDR3 is TGCGCCAGCAGCTTGGCCGTCGGGGTGGAGTACGAGCAGTACTTC. Amino acid sequence: CASSLAVGVEYEQYF.

This clone came up once. The V call is TRBV7-6, the J call TRBJ2-7, with D uncertain. The CDR3 sequence is 13 residues long. V dropped 0 bases and J dropped 6 bases, with 9 bases sitting between them. Germline V gene data show CDR1 as SGHVS and CDR2 as FNYEAQ. The CDR3 reads CASSLALVAEQYF. The CDR3 DNA is TGTGCCAGCAGCTTAGCCCTAGTCGCCGAGCAGTACTTC.

In nucleotides, the CDR3 is TGCGCCAGCAGCTTTCAACATTATGGCTACACCTTC. Its protein product is CASSFQHYGYTF. J is TRBJ1-2 and V is TRBV5-1; no firm D call. V gave up 2 bases and J gave up 5 bases, with 7 bases separating them. Germline CDR1 and CDR2: SGHRS and YFSETQ. The CDR3 contains 12 residues.

The rearrangement uses TRBV14 and TRBJ1-2; D gene unclear. CDR3 length equals 13 residues. Germline loops: CDR1 SGHDN, CDR2 FVKESK. Trimming stripped 1 base from V and 4 bases from J, with 7 bases between. The CDR3 DNA sequence: TGTGCCAGCAGCCAAGTTAGTACCTATGGCTACACCTTC. It translates to CASSQVSTYGYTF.

The CDR3 is CASSVAKARLGTDTQYF. The CDR3 DNA is TGTGCCAGCAGCGTAGCTAAGGCTCGACTTGGCACAGATACGCAGTATTTT. The rearrangement joins TRBV9 to TRBJ2-3, with D unclear. The germline V gene has CDR1 SGDLS and CDR2 YYNGEE. The CDR3 has 17 residues. V lost 0 bases to trimming and J lost 1 base, with 15 bases between them. Using reference TRBV9 and TRBJ2-3 for the parts outside the CDR3, the full variable domain is DSGVTQTPKHLITATGQRVTLRCSPRSGDLSVYWYQQSLDQGLQFLIQYYNGEERAKGNILERFSAQQFPDLHSELNLSSLELGDSALYFCASSVAKARLGTDTQYFGPGTRLTVL.

CDR3 sequence: CASSLWKTGGESPLHF. CDR3 bases: TGCGCCAGCAGCTTGTGGAAAACAGGGGGTGAATCACCCCTCCACTTT. The chain recombines TRBV5-1 with TRBJ1-6, with 8 bases matching TRBD1. CDR3 length: 16 amino acids. Germline V gene lookup returns CDR1 SGHRS and CDR2 YFSETQ. Germline trimming cut 1 base from V and 10 bases from J; bases unmatched to any gene: 10.

The chain employs TRBV11-2 and TRBJ2-1; 9 nucleotides agree with TRBD2. Germline V gene lookup returns CDR1 SGHAT and CDR2 FQNNGV. V was clipped by 1 base and J by 8 bases; unmatched bases: 9. CDR3 length: 16 residues. The CDR3 loop reads CASSLAPSGGPYEQFF. The CDR3 DNA reads as TGTGCCAGCAGCTTAGCCCCCAGCGGGGGGCCGTATGAGCAGTTCTTC. Full variable domain (rest looked up from reference TRBV11-2 and TRBJ2-1): EAGVAQSPRYKIIEKRQSVAFWCNPISGHATLYWYQQILGQGPKLLIQFQNNGVVDDSQLPKDRFSAERLKGVDSTLKIQPAKLEDSAVYLCASSLAPSGGPYEQFFGPGTRLTVL.

This sequence joins TRBV6-5 and TRBJ1-1; perhaps TRBD1 as D (6 bases). The germline gives CDR1 MNHEY, CDR2 SVGAGI. Trimming stripped 7 bases from V and 6 bases from J, with 18 bases between. The CDR3 sequence is 14 residues long. The CDR3 DNA sequence: TGTGCCAGCAAGATACAGGGAGTTAACGCTGAAGCTTTCTTT. It codes for CASKIQGVNAEAFF.

The rearrangement links TRBV4-1 to TRBJ2-5; maybe TRBD2 (6 bases). CDR3 length: 18 amino acids. The germline V gene has CDR1 MGHRA and CDR2 YSYEKL. V was cut by 0 bases and J by 5 bases, with 22 bases left in between. The CDR3 coding sequence is TGCGCCAGCAGCCAAGAATTTAAGGGTAGCGGCATCCGGGAGACCCAGTACTTC. Translation gives CASSQEFKGSGIRETQYF.

The chain recombines TRBV30 with TRBJ1-5; D may be TRBD1 (6 bases). Germline CDR1 GTSNPN, CDR2 SVGIG (reference sequence). This CDR3 is 15 amino acids long. V was shortened by 6 bases and J by 3 bases, with 18 bases between the two germline ends. The CDR3 sequence: CACQGGSTFNQPQHF. The DNA of the CDR3 is TGTGCCTGCCAAGGGGGATCGACTTTCAATCAGCCCCAGCATTTT. Complete variable domain (other parts from reference TRBV30 and TRBJ1-5): SQTIHQWPATLVQPVGSPLSLECTVEGTSNPNLYWYRQAAGRGLQLLFYSVGIGQISSEVPQNLSASRPQDRQFILSSKKLLLSDSGFYLCACQGGSTFNQPQHFGDGTRLSIL.

The chain uses TRBV25-1 and TRBJ2-3; D gene ambiguous. There are 12 residues in the CDR3. Germline CDR1 and CDR2: MGHDK and SYGVNS. Trimming left V 6 bases short and J 5 bases short, with 9 bases between. CDR3 DNA sequence: TGTGCCAGCAGCGCCTACGGAGATACGCAGTATTTT. Its translation is CASSAYGDTQYF.

V and J are TRBV6-1 and TRBJ2-1; D is unclear. Trimming took 6 bases from V and 6 from J, leaving 15 bases between them. Germline V lookup: CDR1 MNHNS, CDR2 SASEGT. The CDR3 runs to 14 residues. CDR3 DNA: TGTGCCAGCAGCAGTGGTTTCATCCTCAATGAGCAGTTCTTC. Amino acids: CASSSGFILNEQFF.

This clone was recorded only once. This chain joins TRBV2 and TRBJ1-6, with TRBD1 identical over 8 bases. The germline V gene has CDR1 SNHLY and CDR2 FYNNEI. The CDR3 is 14 residues long. The V gene end was trimmed by 7 bases and the J gene end by 10 bases; junction bases not matched to a gene: 9. CDR3 amino acids: CASTPTGEYSPLHF. The CDR3 nucleotides are TGTGCCAGCACCCCGACAGGGGAATACTCACCCCTCCACTTT.

The chain employs TRBV4-2 and TRBJ1-1; no definite D call. The V and J ends lost 4 bases and 4 bases respectively, with 13 bases between them. CDR3 length: 14 amino acids. Germline V lookup: CDR1 LGHNA, CDR2 YNFKEQ. The CDR3: CASSPTGEVTEAFF. The CDR3, as DNA: TGTGCCAGCAGCCCGACCGGGGAGGTCACTGAAGCTTTCTTT.

The chain has TRBV4-1 and TRBJ1-2, with unresolved D. V was clipped by 2 bases and J by 4 bases, with 11 bases between them. This CDR3 has 14 amino acids. Germline loops: CDR1 MGHRA, CDR2 YSYEKL. In nucleotides, the CDR3 is TGCGCCAGCAGCCAAAGGAGGGAGGTCTATGGCTACACCTTC. This encodes CASSQRREVYGYTF.

This clone has a single count. CDR3 DNA: TGTGCCAGCACCCAACACTCAGGGAATCGTAATGAGCAGTTCTTC. Its translation: CASTQHSGNRNEQFF. The chain combines TRBV6-5 with TRBJ2-1, with D perhaps matching TRBD1 (5 bases). CDR3 length: 15 residues. V lost 7 bases, J lost 7 bases, and 20 bases lay in between. Germline-derived CDR1 and CDR2 are MNHEY and SVGAGI.

V usage is TRBV7-6 and J usage is TRBJ2-3, with D unresolved. The CDR3 is made up of 12 amino acids. The germline V gene encodes CDR1 SGHVS and CDR2 FNYEAQ. V shed 4 bases and J shed 5 bases, with 7 bases lying between them. CDR3 DNA: TGTGCCAGCAGCTCCCTAGTAGATACGCAGTATTTT. Its translation: CASSSLVDTQYF.

The V call is TRBV29-1, the J call TRBJ2-5; TRBD1 matches 10 bases. This CDR3 has 14 residues. Germline CDR1 is SQVTM and CDR2 is ANQGSEA. The ends lost 7 bases at V and 5 bases at J; junction bases unmatched: 10. The CDR3 region has the DNA TGCAGCGGGAAAGGGAGGGGACAGGGGGAGACCCAGTACTTC. Translation gives CSGKGRGQGETQYF.

The CDR3 is CANTTDRLNTEAFF. CDR3 sequence (DNA): TGTGCCAACACTACTGACAGGCTGAACACTGAAGCTTTCTTT. The chain couples TRBV2 to TRBJ1-1; a weak D match, TRBD1 (6 bases). This CDR3 region has 14 residues. The V end was cut by 10 bases, the J end by 0 bases, with 15 bases between. CDR1 SNHLY and CDR2 FYNNEI come from the germline V gene.

This clone was seen more than once but under ten times. V and J are TRBV9 and TRBJ2-5; 16 bases match TRBD2. The V gene end was trimmed by 4 bases and the J gene end by 2 bases; junction bases not matched to a gene: 8. Per the germline V gene, CDR1 is SGDLS and CDR2 is YYNGEE. This CDR3 region has 18 residues. CDR3 in amino acids: CASSSQGTSGRAQETQYF. The CDR3 DNA follows: TGTGCCAGCAGCTCCCAGGGGACTAGCGGGAGGGCTCAAGAGACCCAGTACTTC.

V usage is TRBV5-1 and J usage is TRBJ1-5, with 7 bases aligning to TRBD1. Trimming took 0 bases from V and 7 from J; bases not matched to a gene: 7. The CDR3 has 15 residues. Germline values: CDR1 SGHRS, CDR2 YFSETQ. The CDR3 DNA follows: TGCGCCAGCAGCTTGGAGTCAGGGGGTCTCCAGCCCCAGCATTTT. Its translation is CASSLESGGLQPQHF.

About this clone: A junction end diverges from the germline sequence, so it may reflect a read error. The J gene is TRBJ2-6, the V gene TRBV6-6; a possible D gene is TRBD1 (5 bases). Germline V gene sequence: CDR1 MNHNY, CDR2 SVGAGI (reference sequence). The CDR3 sequence is 15 residues long. The CDR3 region is CASTARNSGANGLTF. The CDR3, as DNA: TGTGCCAGCACCGCAAGAAATTCTGGGGCCAACGGCCTGACTTTC.

The chain joins TRBV7-9 to TRBJ2-7, with TRBD2 matching 14 bases. The CDR3 is made up of 16 amino acids. V shed 4 bases, J shed 5 bases, and the junction held 7 bases outside the gene matches. CDR1 and CDR2 (germline): SEHNR, FQNEAQ (reference sequence). DNA for the CDR3: TGTGCCAGCAGCTGGACGGGACTAGCGGGAGCCCACGAGCAGTACTTC. Translating gives CASSWTGLAGAHEQYF.

The chain joins TRBV27 to TRBJ2-1, with a weak D call TRBD2 (7 bases). The CDR3 is 15 residues long. Germline lookup yields CDR1 MNHEY and CDR2 SMNVEV (reference sequence). The V end lost 5 bases, the J end lost 6 bases, and 17 bases lay between the germline ends. For the CDR3, the DNA is TGTGCCAGCAGTATCGGGGAGGGGGGGGTCAATGAGCAGTTCTTC. As protein: CASSIGEGGVNEQFF.

As regards this clone: The identical CDR3 is also encoded by other nucleotide sequences in the sample. The rearrangement joins TRBV2 to TRBJ2-1; 8 bases line up with TRBD1. Trimming removed 8 bases from V and 3 bases from J; junction bases left unmatched: 3. Germline CDR1 reads SNHLY; CDR2 reads FYNNEI. The CDR3 contains 13 residues. In DNA, the CDR3 is TGTGCCAGCTCCGGGACAGGCTACAATGAGCAGTTCTTC. Its protein product is CASSGTGYNEQFF.

The gene calls are TRBV28 and TRBJ1-5, with 7 bases lining up with TRBD1. Losses at the gene ends were 4 bases for V and 3 bases for J; bases not matched to a gene: 6. This CDR3 region has 15 residues. The germline CDR1 and CDR2 sequences are MDHEN and SYDVKM. CDR3 loop: CASSYLGQHNQPQHF. In DNA, the CDR3 is TGTGCCAGCAGTTACCTGGGACAGCACAATCAGCCCCAGCATTTT.

This chain joins TRBV9 and TRBJ2-3; weak D call: TRBD1 (5 bases). Trimming left V 3 bases short and J 4 bases short, with 12 bases between. Germline V gene data show CDR1 as SGDLS and CDR2 as YYNGEE. This CDR3 is built from 14 residues. The CDR3 loop reads CASSGMSGPDTQYF. CDR3 DNA sequence: TGTGCCAGCAGCGGGATGTCAGGGCCAGATACGCAGTATTTT.